This entry features one TCR beta chain sequence. Its target is unknown. The source of the sample is a study of T cells in Graves' hyperthyroidism and ophthalmopathy. V was clipped by 3 bases and J by 5 bases, with 10 bases between them. This CDR3 region has 13 residues. The V gene's germline CDR1 is LNHDA and CDR2 SQIVND (reference sequence). Amplification of TCR beta CDR3 regions used RNA as the template. During a first-round RT-PCR of the TCR CDR3, the HTBI primer set was used. TCRdb re-called the multiplex PCR reads through MiXCR, storing one row per CDR3 protein. The data show hundreds of thousands of distinct CDR3 sequences, around 13% seen once. Whole-study findings and limits: Through a model of 13 V-J features, ophthalmopathy was separated from stable hyperthyroidism.

Graves' hyperthyroidism showing no ophthalmopathy progression within 18 months was considered stable. Orbital computed tomography, thyroid ultrasound, serum thyroxine and TRAb, and clinical symptoms together informed the diagnoses. This TCR came from a woman aged 18-35 years with Graves' hyperthyroidism. The rearrangement links TRBV19 to TRBJ1-1, with D uncertain. Sequenced input: blood. In DNA, the CDR3 is TGTGCCAGTAGTATCGATCACTCAACTGAAGCTTTCTTT. Protein product: CASSIDHSTEAFF.